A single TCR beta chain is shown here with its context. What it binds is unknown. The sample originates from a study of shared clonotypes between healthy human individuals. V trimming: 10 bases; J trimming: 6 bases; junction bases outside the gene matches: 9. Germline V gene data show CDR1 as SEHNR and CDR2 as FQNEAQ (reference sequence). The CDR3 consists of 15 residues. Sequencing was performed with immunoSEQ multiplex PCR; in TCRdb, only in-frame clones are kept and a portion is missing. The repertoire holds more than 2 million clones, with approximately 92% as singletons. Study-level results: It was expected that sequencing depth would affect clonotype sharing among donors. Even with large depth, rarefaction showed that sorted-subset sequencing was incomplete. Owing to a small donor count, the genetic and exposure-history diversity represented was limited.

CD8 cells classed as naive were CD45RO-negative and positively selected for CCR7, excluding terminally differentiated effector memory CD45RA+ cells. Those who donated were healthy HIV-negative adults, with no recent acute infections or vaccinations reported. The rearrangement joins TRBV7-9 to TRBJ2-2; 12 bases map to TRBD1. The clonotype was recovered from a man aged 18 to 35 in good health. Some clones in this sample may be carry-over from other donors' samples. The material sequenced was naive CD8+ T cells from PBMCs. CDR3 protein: CATGGQGAQPGELFF. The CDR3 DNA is TGTGCCACCGGGGGACAGGGGGCGCAACCCGGGGAGCTGTTTTTT.